This TCR beta chain was sequenced in a study of radiotherapy plus CTLA-4 blockade in lung cancer. The CDR3 sequence is 15 residues long. Germline-derived CDR1 and CDR2 are MDHEN and SYDVKM. Trimming left V 2 bases short and J 6 bases short, with 11 bases between. The study treated chemo-refractory metastatic non-small-cell lung cancer patients with focal radiation plus ipilimumab CTLA-4 blockade. Here immunoSEQ multiplex PCR was the method, and the copy in TCRdb shows in-frame clones only, minus some. This table has 65,000 to 85,000 clones, approximately 79% appearing once. This TCR was sampled from a human donor with non-small cell lung cancer whose response to radiotherapy plus ipilimumab could not be evaluated. Some clones in this sample may be carry-over from other donors' samples. The sequencing used peripheral blood, collected from a patient treated with radiotherapy plus ipilimumab. V is TRBV28 and J is TRBJ1-6; D might be TRBD1 (5 bases). CDR3 coding DNA: TGTGCCAGCAGTTTACCCCAGGGCTCTAATTCACCCCTCCACTTT. Its translation is CASSLPQGSNSPLHF.